The 23 T cell receptor beta chains reported below all come from one sample, sequenced in a study of T cells in Graves' hyperthyroidism and ophthalmopathy. Amplified TCR beta CDR3 regions derived from RNA transcripts. Using the HTBI primer set, a first-round RT-PCR was run on the TCR CDR3. TCRdb passed the multiplex PCR reads through MiXCR, listing each CDR3 protein once. The sample holds some 570,000 distinct CDR3 sequences, roughly 15% seen once. The sequencing input was blood. Source of these receptors: a young woman with Graves' ophthalmopathy.

The sample holds many counts of this clonotype. The rearrangement links TRBV28 to TRBJ1-2; D possibly corresponds to TRBD1 (5 bases). Germline-derived CDR1 and CDR2 are MDHEN and SYDVKM. This CDR3 is 14 amino acids long. V was cut by 4 bases and J by 3 bases, with 12 bases left in between. CDR3 amino acids: CASSSRQNHYGYTF. CDR3 in DNA: TGTGCCAGCAGTTCCAGACAGAACCACTATGGCTACACCTTC.

There are many counts of this clonotype. CDR3 amino acids: CASSLGGQGTRELFF. The CDR3 bases are TGTGCCAGCAGTTTAGGGGGACAGGGGACCAGGGAGCTGTTTTTT. The chain employs TRBV28 and TRBJ2-2, with 10 positions matching TRBD1. Germline V gene lookup returns CDR1 MDHEN and CDR2 SYDVKM. With 2 bases clipped from V and 9 bases from J, the junction kept 6 bases outside the gene matches. The CDR3 sequence is 15 residues long. Variable domain in full (rest from reference TRBV28 and TRBJ2-2): DVKVTQSSRYLVKRTGEKVFLECVQDMDHENMFWYRQDPGLGLRLIYFSYDVKMKEKGDIPEGYSVSREKKERFSLILESASTNQTSMYLCASSLGGQGTRELFFGEGSRLTVL.

There are a few counts of this clonotype. This rearrangement joins TRBV11-2 to TRBJ2-5, with D perhaps matching TRBD2 (6 bases). The V and J ends lost 4 bases and 5 bases respectively, with 11 bases between them. The CDR3 covers 13 residues. CDR1 is SGHAT, CDR2 FQNNGV, per germline. The CDR3 region is CASSYRRGETQYF. The CDR3 DNA follows: TGTGCCAGCAGCTATCGTCGGGGGGAGACCCAGTACTTC.

The chain couples TRBV13 to TRBJ2-1; perhaps TRBD2 as D (5 bases). This CDR3 is 16 amino acids long. Germline values: CDR1 PRHDT, CDR2 FYEKMQ (reference sequence). Trimming removed 4 bases from V and 0 bases from J, with 13 bases in between. The CDR3 region has the DNA TGTGCCAGCAGCTATAGCGTCAGAGGCTCCTACAATGAGCAGTTCTTC. This translates into CASSYSVRGSYNEQFF. Using reference TRBV13 and TRBJ2-1 for the parts outside the CDR3, the full variable domain is AAGVIQSPRHLIKEKRETATLKCYPIPRHDTVYWYQQGPGQDPQFLISFYEKMQSDKGSIPDRFSAQQFSDYHSELNMSSLELGDSALYFCASSYSVRGSYNEQFFGPGTRLTVL.

This clonotype has a count of ten or more. This sequence joins TRBV2 and TRBJ1-1, with D possibly matching TRBD1 (6 bases). V shed 8 bases and J shed 1 base, with 14 bases lying between them. The CDR3 runs 14 residues. Per the germline V gene, CDR1 is SNHLY and CDR2 is FYNNEI. Here the CDR3 DNA reads TGTGCCAGCCGCCTGACAGGCGGGAACACTGAAGCTTTCTTT. This gives the protein CASRLTGGNTEAFF. Together with reference TRBV2 and TRBJ1-1, the CDR3 gives the full variable domain: EPEVTQTPSHQVTQMGQEVILRCVPISNHLYFYWYRQILGQKVEFLVSFYNNEISEKSEIFDDQFSVERPDGSNFTLKIRSTKLEDSAMYFCASRLTGGNTEAFFGQGTRLTVV.

This clonotype was recorded at least ten times. The chain combines TRBV28 with TRBJ1-1, with a weak D call TRBD1 (5 bases). V gave up 5 bases and J gave up 4 bases, with 20 bases separating them. This CDR3 has 16 residues. Germline V CDR1 and CDR2: MDHEN, SYDVKM. CDR3 sequence reads: CASSALRTPRGTEAFF. The CDR3 nucleotides are TGTGCCAGCAGTGCACTCAGGACCCCGAGGGGCACTGAAGCTTTCTTT.

The chain is built from TRBV9 and TRBJ2-3, with no clear D. The germline gives CDR1 SGDLS, CDR2 YYNGEE. The CDR3 is 16 amino acids. Trimming took 0 bases from V and 5 from J, leaving 16 bases between them. The CDR3, as DNA: TGTGCCAGCAGCGTAGTGGCAGATGCATTGGGAGATACGCAGTATTTT. Amino acid sequence: CASSVVADALGDTQYF.

In regard to this clonotype: A read error may explain this, as a much larger clone is one base away. The chain joins TRBV18 to TRBJ2-1; D may be TRBD2 (5 bases). This CDR3 contains 13 residues. Germline V lookup: CDR1 KGHSH, CDR2 LQKENI. The CDR3 nucleotides are TGTGCCAGCTCACCAAGGACTTACAATGAGCAGTCCTTC. As protein: CASSPRTYNEQSF.

This clonotype was seen repeatedly, ten times or more. The J gene is TRBJ1-3, the V gene TRBV12-3 or TRBV12-4; D might be TRBD1 (5 bases). The CDR3 runs 16 residues. V was trimmed by 6 bases and J by 0 bases, leaving 15 bases between them. The CDR3 DNA reads TGTGCCAGCAGCCGCACGACAGTAAGCTCTGGAAACACCATATATTTT. This translates into CASSRTTVSSGNTIYF.

The sample holds a few counts of this clonotype. The chain employs TRBV5-5 and TRBJ2-6, with unresolved D. V was cut by 4 bases and J by 19 bases, with 6 bases left in between. Germline loops: CDR1 SGHKS, CDR2 YYEKEE (reference sequence). This CDR3 is 8 amino acids long. The CDR3 bases are TGTGCCAGCAGCCGCGGAACTTTC. Residues: CASSRGTF.

This clonotype has at least ten counts. The chain recombines TRBV7-9 with TRBJ1-1, with 8 bases that match TRBD1. Germline CDR1 reads SEHNR; CDR2 reads FQNEAQ (reference sequence). This CDR3 spans 14 amino acids. Germline trimming cut 7 bases from V and 4 bases from J; bases unmatched to any gene: 8. The CDR3 sequence is CASKIITGGTEAFF. For the CDR3, the DNA is TGTGCCAGCAAAATAATTACAGGGGGCACTGAAGCTTTCTTT.

The chain joins TRBV19 to TRBJ1-5; 9 nucleotides line up with TRBD1. Germline CDR1 and CDR2: LNHDA and SQIVND (reference sequence). V gave up 2 bases and J gave up 9 bases; unmatched junction bases: 14. The CDR3 is 17 residues long. CDR3 region: CASSITGTGRTLSPQHF. In DNA form, the CDR3 reads TGTGCCAGTAGTATAACCGGGACAGGGAGAACGTTGTCGCCCCAGCATTTT.

The rearrangement uses TRBV6-2 or TRBV6-3 and TRBJ1-5; tentative D call: TRBD1 (6 bases). Trimming shortened V by 5 bases and J by 0 bases, and 11 bases separated the two germline ends. The CDR3 length is 15 residues. Germline V gives CDR1 MNHEY, CDR2 SVGEGT. The CDR3 coding sequence is TGTGCCAGCAGTGACTGGACAGTTAGCAATCAGCCCCAGCATTTT. The encoded protein is CASSDWTVSNQPQHF.

At least ten counts were recorded for this clonotype. The rearrangement uses TRBV27 and TRBJ2-5; D tentatively fits TRBD1 or TRBD2 (5 bases each). Germline V lookup: CDR1 MNHEY, CDR2 SMNVEV (reference sequence). The CDR3 has 19 residues. V was cut by 10 bases and J by 1 base, with 31 bases left in between. CDR3 region: CATKFPVFRDVAIQETQYF. CDR3 DNA sequence: TGTGCCACCAAGTTCCCGGTCTTCCGGGACGTGGCGATCCAAGAGACCCAGTACTTC.

At least ten counts were recorded for this clonotype. V is TRBV3-1 and J is TRBJ2-2, with 12 positions matching TRBD2. Per germline, CDR1 LGHDT and CDR2 YNNKEL (reference sequence). V lost 1 base to trimming and J lost 6 bases; unmatched junction nucleotides: 0. This CDR3 spans 15 amino acids. Here the CDR3 DNA reads TGTGCCAGCAGCCAAGGACTAGCGGGAGCCGGGGAGCTGTTTTTT. It translates to CASSQGLAGAGELFF.

The CDR3 DNA reads TGTGCCAGCAGCGTATTAGAAGGGGTTACAGATACGCAGTATTTT. Its protein is CASSVLEGVTDTQYF. This chain uses TRBV9 with TRBJ2-3; D may be TRBD1 (5 bases). There are 15 residues in the CDR3. V was pared by 1 base and J by 3 bases, with 12 bases between. Germline CDR1 SGDLS, CDR2 YYNGEE.

The chain joins TRBV6-1 to TRBJ2-7; TRBD1 or TRBD2 may be the D gene (5 bases each). V dropped 6 bases and J dropped 2 bases, with 14 bases sitting between them. The germline V gene has CDR1 MNHNS and CDR2 SASEGT. The CDR3 is 14 amino acids. CDR3: CASRPGPQAYEQYF. The CDR3 DNA follows: TGTGCCAGCAGGCCGGGACCCCAAGCCTACGAGCAGTACTTC.

J is TRBJ2-1 and V is TRBV13; D unclear. The germline gives CDR1 PRHDT, CDR2 FYEKMQ (reference sequence). This CDR3 has 12 residues. The V and J ends lost 5 bases and 8 bases respectively, with 10 bases between them. CDR3 amino acids: CASSPGWDEQFF. CDR3 nucleotides: TGTGCCAGCAGCCCAGGATGGGATGAGCAGTTCTTC. Variable domain in full (rest from reference TRBV13 and TRBJ2-1): AAGVIQSPRHLIKEKRETATLKCYPIPRHDTVYWYQQGPGQDPQFLISFYEKMQSDKGSIPDRFSAQQFSDYHSELNMSSLELGDSALYFCASSPGWDEQFFGPGTRLTVL.

V and J are TRBV29-1 and TRBJ2-7; 7 nucleotides line up with TRBD1. The length of the CDR3 is 14 residues. Per the germline V gene, CDR1 is SQVTM and CDR2 is ANQGSEA. The V segment lost 3 bases and the J segment 4 bases; nucleotides outside the gene matches: 9. In nucleotides, the CDR3 is TGCAGCGTTGATACGGTTGGGACAGCATACGAGCAGTACTTC. This encodes CSVDTVGTAYEQYF.

This CDR3 is CASSQNPGTSNTDTQYF. CDR3 sequence (DNA): TGTGCCAGCAGCCAGAACCCCGGGACTAGCAACACAGATACGCAGTATTTT. V and J are TRBV5-4 and TRBJ2-3, with 9 bases fitting TRBD2. J lost 2 bases, V lost 4 bases, and 11 bases had no gene match. Per the germline V gene, CDR1 is SGHNT and CDR2 is YYREEE (reference sequence). The CDR3 extends over 17 amino acids.

This clonotype was observed at least ten times. This chain joins TRBV2 and TRBJ1-4, with unresolved D. The CDR3 has 15 residues. Between the trimmed V and J ends, which lost 5 bases and 0 bases, there was a span of 10 bases. Germline CDR1 and CDR2: SNHLY and FYNNEI. The CDR3 protein is CASSPDGATNEKLFF. The CDR3 DNA reads as TGTGCCAGCAGTCCCGACGGAGCAACTAATGAAAAACTGTTTTTT. Supplemented by reference TRBV2 and TRBJ1-4, the full variable domain reads EPEVTQTPSHQVTQMGQEVILRCVPISNHLYFYWYRQILGQKVEFLVSFYNNEISEKSEIFDDQFSVERPDGSNFTLKIRSTKLEDSAMYFCASSPDGATNEKLFFGSGTQLSVL.

This rearrangement joins TRBV5-6 to TRBJ1-5; 8 nucleotides match TRBD1. The CDR3 totals 14 residues. The germline CDR1 and CDR2 sequences are SGHDT and YYEEEE. V lost 2 bases to trimming and J lost 2 bases; unmatched junction nucleotides: 0. CDR3 loop: CASSFRGRNQPQHF. The CDR3 DNA reads TGTGCCAGCAGCTTCAGGGGGCGCAATCAGCCCCAGCATTTT.

This clonotype was observed a handful of times. The chain has TRBV5-1 and TRBJ1-3, with a possible D match to TRBD1 (5 bases). The CDR3 length is 14 residues. The V and J ends lost 3 bases and 0 bases respectively, with 7 bases between them. Per the germline V gene, CDR1 is SGHRS and CDR2 is YFSETQ. CDR3 sequence (DNA): TGCGCCAGCAGCTCCGGGGGCTCTGGAAACACCATATATTTT. This translates into CASSSGGSGNTIYF.